This is a list of T cell receptor beta chains from one sample in a study of PD-1 blockade in classical Hodgkin lymphoma. Sequencing was performed with immunoSEQ multiplex PCR; in TCRdb, only in-frame clones are kept and a portion is missing. The sample yields more than 90,000 clones, roughly 79% seen once. The input for sequencing was peripheral blood mononuclear cells (PBMCs), taken before the second cycle of nivolumab. These receptors were obtained from a human donor with classical Hodgkin lymphoma. Both conserved end residues are part of each CDR3. The D gene is left open where the match is weak. Clone size is not always given. Where it is, it says once, few, many or a class for expanded clones.

D gene	V gene	clone size	J gene	CDR3 DNA	CDR3 protein
TRBD2	TRBV27	NA	TRBJ2-7	TGTGCCAGCAGTCCCACCCGGACTAGCGGGAACGAGCAGTACTTC	CASSPTRTSGNEQYF
TRBD1	TRBV6-1	NA	TRBJ1-5	TGTGCCAGCATGTTAGGACAGGGTGGTCAGCCCCAGCATTTT	CASMLGQGGQPQHF
TRBD1	TRBV27	NA	TRBJ2-7	TGTGCCAGCAGTTCCTCTTGGACAGGGGAGGAGCAGTACTTC	CASSSSWTGEEQYF
TRBD1	TRBV4-1	NA	TRBJ2-3	TGCGCCAGCCGACGGACAGGGATCGGTGTTGGAGATACGCAGTATTTT	CASRRTGIGVGDTQYF
NA	TRBV5-4	NA	TRBJ1-1	TGTGCCAGCAGCTTGGCCAAAGCCGGGAACACTGAAGCTTTCTTT	CASSLAKAGNTEAFF
TRBD2	TRBV10-3	NA	TRBJ2-3	TGTGCCATCACTGCACTAGCGGGAGAATTAGATACGCAGTATTTT	CAITALAGELDTQYF
NA	TRBV7-9	NA	TRBJ2-3	TGTGCCAGCAAAAGGACTAGCACAGATACGCAGTATTTT	CASKRTSTDTQYF
NA	TRBV5-6	NA	TRBJ2-2	TGTGCCAGCAGCCGGGTTTCGAACACCGGGGAGCTGTTTTTT	CASSRVSNTGELFF
NA	TRBV7-6	many	TRBJ1-2	TGTGCCAGCAGCTTAACTGGGGACTATGGCTACACCTTC	CASSLTGDYGYTF
NA	TRBV5-1	NA	TRBJ2-7	TGCGCCAGCAGCATTTCAGGGGCGTCGAACTACGAGCAGTACTTC	CASSISGASNYEQYF
NA	TRBV7-2	NA	TRBJ2-5	TGTGCCAGCAGGGCGGAGCGGGCCTACCAAGAGACCCAGTACTTC	CASRAERAYQETQYF
NA	TRBV5-4	NA	TRBJ2-5	TGTGCCAGCAGTACCCGACAGCAAGAGACCCAGTACTTC	CASSTRQQETQYF
TRBD2	TRBV15	NA	TRBJ2-5	TGTGCCACCAGCACCCCTTGGGGAGGGGAGACCCAGTACTTC	CATSTPWGGETQYF
TRBD2	TRBV7-2	NA	TRBJ2-3	TGTGCCAGCCGCGGGAGTCGGACAGATACGCAGTATTTT	CASRGSRTDTQYF
NA	TRBV2	NA	TRBJ2-1	TGTGCCAGCAGTGGGGAGCGCCTGCTAAATGAGCAGTTCTTC	CASSGERLLNEQFF
NA	TRBV28	NA	TRBJ2-1	TGTGCCAGCAGTTTGATAGGTGAGCAGTTCTTC	CASSLIGEQFF
TRBD2	TRBV7-2	NA	TRBJ2-3	TGTGCCAGCAGCCACCCCCCCCTAGCGGGAGGGCCAGATACGCAGTATTTT	CASSHPPLAGGPDTQYF
NA	TRBV5-4	NA	TRBJ1-2	TGTGCCAGCAGCGAAGCGGACCCCTCAACTTATGGCTACACCTTC	CASSEADPSTYGYTF
NA	TRBV7-2	once	TRBJ2-7	TGTGCCAGCAGCCCAGGTCCCCTTTCCTACGAGCAGTACTTC	CASSPGPLSYEQYF
NA	TRBV19	NA	TRBJ2-7	TGTGCCAGTAGTATAAACCGACAAGGAGGGAACGAGCAGTACTTC	CASSINRQGGNEQYF
NA	TRBV6-6	NA	TRBJ2-3	TGTGCCAGCAGTTATTCACAGGGCCGCACAGATACGCAGTATTTT	CASSYSQGRTDTQYF
TRBD2	TRBV9	NA	TRBJ2-3	TGTGCCAGCAGCGTCGGACTAGCGGGAGTTGGAAATACGCAGTATTTT	CASSVGLAGVGNTQYF
TRBD2	TRBV19	NA	TRBJ2-5	TGTGCCAGTAGTTCCACCCGACTAGCGGGAGTCGGTGAGACCCAGTACTTC	CASSSTRLAGVGETQYF
TRBD2	TRBV7-3	NA	TRBJ2-1	TGTGCCAGCAGCTTAACACCTGGCGGGAGAGACAATGAGCAGTTCTTC	CASSLTPGGRDNEQFF
NA	TRBV4-3	NA	TRBJ1-4	TGCGCCAGCAGCCAAGTTCCTGGCCCTACCGAAAAACTGTTTTTT	CASSQVPGPTEKLFF
TRBD1	TRBV7-8	NA	TRBJ2-2	TGTGCCAGCAGCTCTCGGGACAGGGGGGCCGTAAAGAACACCGGGGAGCTGTTTTTT	CASSSRDRGAVKNTGELFF
NA	TRBV7-2	NA	TRBJ2-4	TGTGCCAGCAGCTCTCATGAGAACATTCAGTACTTC	CASSSHENIQYF
NA	TRBV9	few	TRBJ2-1	TGTGCCAGCAGCCCCTCCACCAGTTACAATGAGCAGTTCTTC	CASSPSTSYNEQFF
TRBD1	TRBV5-1	NA	TRBJ1-2	TGCGCCAGCAGCTATCAGACAGGGAACTATGGCTACACCTTC	CASSYQTGNYGYTF
TRBD1	TRBV28	NA	TRBJ1-3	TGTGCCACCCAGGGGGCGAGGTTTAGAAAGGCTGGAAACACCATATATTTT	CATQGARFRKAGNTIYF
NA	TRBV11-3	NA	TRBJ2-2	TGTGCCAGCAGCTCCCTCCCGAACACCGGGGAGCTGTTTTTT	CASSSLPNTGELFF
NA	TRBV7-8	NA	TRBJ2-5	TGTGCCAGCATAGACTACCAAGAGACCCAGTACTTC	CASIDYQETQYF
NA	TRBV27	NA	TRBJ1-2	TGTGCCAGCAGTCCTTGGGATCGGAATGGCTACACCTTC	CASSPWDRNGYTF
NA	TRBV5-6	once	TRBJ1-1	TGTGCCAGCAGCTTGGTGGGACTAAACACTGAAGCTTTCTTT	CASSLVGLNTEAFF
TRBD2	TRBV18	NA	TRBJ2-7	TGTGCCAGCTCACCCGGGGGACGGGAGGGTACCTACGAGCAGTACTTC	CASSPGGREGTYEQYF
NA	TRBV28	NA	TRBJ2-7	TGTGCCAGCAGTTCCGGGGCTACGGACAGCAATTTCTCCTACGAGCAGTACTTC	CASSSGATDSNFSYEQYF
NA	TRBV7-8	NA	TRBJ2-3	TGTGCCAGCAGCCCGACCCCTAGCACAGATACGCAGTATTTT	CASSPTPSTDTQYF
NA	TRBV10-3	NA	TRBJ2-5	TGTGCCATCAGTGGAGGGCAAGAGACCCAGTACTTC	CAISGGQETQYF
NA	TRBV2	NA	TRBJ1-1	TGTGCCAGCAGACTTCATGGGGGGACGATAACTTTCTTT	CASRLHGGTITFF
NA	TRBV6-1	NA	TRBJ1-1	TGTGCCAGCAGTGTGGGCTTGACAGAAGCTTTCTTT	CASSVGLTEAFF
NA	TRBV6-5	NA	TRBJ1-4	TGTGCCAGCAGTTACTCGGGGGGGGCAGCGTCTGAAAAACTGTTTTTT	CASSYSGGAASEKLFF
TRBD2	TRBV28	NA	TRBJ2-7	TGTGCCAGCAGTCCGGGAGGGCCCGGCTACGAGCAGTACTTC	CASSPGGPGYEQYF
TRBD2	TRBV28	NA	TRBJ2-7	TGTGCCAGCAGTTTATGGGGGGGGAGGAACGAGCAGTACTTC	CASSLWGGRNEQYF
NA	TRBV4-2	NA	TRBJ2-3	TGTGCCAGCAGCCAAGAGGGAGCGACGGCCGCAGATACGCAGTATTTT	CASSQEGATAADTQYF
TRBD2	TRBV5-1	NA	TRBJ2-1	TGCGCCAGCAGCCTCGGACTAGCCATCTACAATGAGCAGTTCTTC	CASSLGLAIYNEQFF
TRBD2	TRBV11-1	NA	TRBJ2-1	TGTGCCAGCAGCCATCCTAGCGGGCTCTCCTACAATGAGCAGTTCTTC	CASSHPSGLSYNEQFF
NA	TRBV7-2	NA	TRBJ2-3	TGTGCCAGCAGCCGGGACTCGCGAAACCGGGGGTATTTT	CASSRDSRNRGYF
TRBD1	TRBV6-5	NA	TRBJ1-2	TGTGCCAGCAGTTGGAAGACAGGGGGCTATGGCTACACCTTC	CASSWKTGGYGYTF